Below, 6 T cell receptor beta chains from the same sample are listed, as sequenced in a study of identical twins (dated by TCRdb to about 2016). The library was built by means of 5' RACE. Sequencing was performed on an Illumina HiSeq 2000. TCRdb itself trimmed the public reads at Q25 with fastp, ran MiXCR and retained productive beta chains. Under each unique CDR3 protein, matching rows form one entry showing the most common genes and DNA. The sample table shows 400,000 to 500,000 distinct CDR3 sequences, and 13% to 15% are seen once. Approximately 1% of the sample rests with the top ten. This same sample was also part of a study on yellow fever vaccine responses in identical twins.

Material: CD4+ T cells sorted from blood. Receptor source: a woman between 18 and 29 years old in good health.

The chain recombines TRBV20-1 with TRBJ2-5; 9 positions agree with TRBD1. The CDR3 has 15 amino acids. The J segment lost 5 bases and the V segment lost 4 bases, leaving 11 bases of the junction unmatched. Germline CDR1 reads DFQATT; CDR2 reads SNEGSKA (reference sequence). CDR3 sequence reads: CSATPGTGSPETQYF. In nucleotides, the CDR3 is TGCAGTGCTACACCCGGGACAGGGAGTCCGGAGACCCAGTACTTC.

This clonotype came up a few times. This chain uses TRBV20-1 with TRBJ2-5; D remains unclear. Germline V lookup: CDR1 DFQATT, CDR2 SNEGSKA (reference sequence). This CDR3 is 14 amino acids long. The germline V and J ends were trimmed by 0 bases and 5 bases, with 13 bases remaining between them. CDR3 loop: CSARDRTARETQYF. In DNA, the CDR3 is TGCAGTGCTAGAGATCGTACAGCCAGGGAGACCCAGTACTTC.

This clonotype has a count of ten or more. The junction departs from the called germline gene at one end, perhaps through a read error. The CDR3 DNA sequence: TGTGCCAGCAGTTTAGGCAGGGGACAGCAAGAGACCCAGTACTTC. Translating gives CASSLGRGQQETQYF. The chain couples TRBV5-1 to TRBJ2-5; 7 bases fit TRBD1. Germline CDR1 is SGHRS and CDR2 is YFSETQ. The CDR3 consists of 15 residues.

This clonotype was found a few times. CDR3 in amino acids: CASVGSVELLGTDTQYF. The CDR3 DNA follows: TGTGCCAGCGTGGGGTCCGTGGAGTTGCTCGGCACAGATACGCAGTATTTT. The chain carries TRBV2 and TRBJ2-3; no definite D call. Deletions cut 8 bases from V and 1 base from J, with 22 bases between. Germline V CDR1 and CDR2: SNHLY, FYNNEI. The CDR3 extends over 17 amino acids.

A few counts support this clonotype. This rearrangement joins TRBV3-1 to TRBJ2-3; 12 nucleotides line up with TRBD2. With 4 bases clipped from V and 2 bases from J, the junction kept 4 bases outside the gene matches. Germline V gene lookup returns CDR1 LGHDT and CDR2 YNNKEL (reference sequence). CDR3 length equals 16 residues. The CDR3 bases are TGTGCCAGCAGCCCCCGGACTAGCGGGAACACAGATACGCAGTATTTT. Its protein product is CASSPRTSGNTDTQYF.

V usage is TRBV20-1 and J usage is TRBJ1-2, with 8 positions matching TRBD1. Germline values: CDR1 DFQATT, CDR2 SNEGSKA (reference sequence). The CDR3 has 11 amino acids. The DNA for the CDR3 is TGCAGAGGACAGGGTTTGACTGGCTACACCTTC. Residues: CRGQGLTGYTF.